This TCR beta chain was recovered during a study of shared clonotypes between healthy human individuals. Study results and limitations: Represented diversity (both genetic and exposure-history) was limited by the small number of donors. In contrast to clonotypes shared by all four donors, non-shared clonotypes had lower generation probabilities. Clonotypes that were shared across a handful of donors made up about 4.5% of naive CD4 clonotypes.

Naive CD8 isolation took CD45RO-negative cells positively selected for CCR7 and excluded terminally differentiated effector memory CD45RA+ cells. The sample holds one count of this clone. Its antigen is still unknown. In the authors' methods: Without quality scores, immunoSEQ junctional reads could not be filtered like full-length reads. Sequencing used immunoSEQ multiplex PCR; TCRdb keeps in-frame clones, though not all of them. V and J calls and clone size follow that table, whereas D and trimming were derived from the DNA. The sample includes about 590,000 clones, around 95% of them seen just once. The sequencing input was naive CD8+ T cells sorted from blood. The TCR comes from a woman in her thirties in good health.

The CDR3 loop is CASAPSSLRDGRNEKLFF. The DNA for the CDR3 is TGTGCCAGCGCTCCCTCCTCTTTACGGGACGGAAGAAATGAAAAACTGTTTTTT. The chain is built from TRBV28 and TRBJ1-4, with TRBD1 as a possible D gene (5 bases). Trimming took off 8 bases at V and 5 bases at J, with 27 bases between the two ends. Germline assignment: CDR1 MDHEN and CDR2 SYDVKM. The CDR3 sequence is 18 residues long.